This T cell receptor (beta chain) was sequenced during a study of T cells after yellow fever vaccination. In making TCR cDNA, 5'RACE template switching added a universal primer site and UMIs to it. TCRdb reprocessed the 5' RACE reads with MiXCR, giving one entry per CDR3 protein. The sample carries about 330,000 distinct CDR3 sequences, about 8.3% recorded once. V shed 3 bases and J shed 7 bases, with 16 bases lying between them. This CDR3 is 14 amino acids long. The germline V gene encodes CDR1 DFQATT and CDR2 SNEGSKA (reference sequence). Overall study findings and caveats: The presence of abundant clonotypes contaminating from the bulk population was possible in FACS-sorted repertoires.

As for this clonotype: Its antigen is unknown.

This TCR was sampled from a man aged 18 to 29 who received the YFV17D yellow fever vaccine. This chain uses TRBV20-1 with TRBJ1-5; no definite D call. Specimen: PBMCs, collected about 49 days after the first yellow fever vaccination. CDR3 residues: CSARGVRVRQPQHF. CDR3 coding DNA: TGCAGTGCTAGGGGCGTGCGGGTTAGACAGCCCCAGCATTTT.